These 22 T cell receptor beta chains share one sample of origin, sequenced in a study of CD8 T cells in ankylosing spondylitis. Study-level results: Ankylosing spondylitis blood appeared to carry a characteristic TCR beta motif of roughly eight highly homologous variants.

Their antigens are not known. From the 5' RACE reads, TCRdb called clonotypes with MiXCR, one entry per CDR3 protein. The sample consists of 450,000 to 550,000 distinct CDR3 sequences, roughly 5% of them appearing once. Specimen: blood, either unsorted or a sorted T cell fraction (not recorded which). These receptors all come from a male donor with ankylosing spondylitis.

This clonotype was detected many times. The chain links TRBV6-2 or TRBV6-3 to TRBJ1-1, with D unclear. Germline loops: CDR1 MNHEY, CDR2 SVGEGT. The CDR3 covers 12 residues. Trimming left V 6 bases short and J 5 bases short, with 10 bases between. Here the CDR3 reads CASRRVGTEAFF. CDR3 DNA: TGTGCCAGCAGGCGAGTTGGGACTGAAGCTTTCTTT.

This clonotype was detected many times. This rearrangement joins TRBV12-3 or TRBV12-4 to TRBJ2-1; D unclear. Between the trimmed V and J ends, which lost 1 base and 12 bases, there was a span of 10 bases. CDR3 length equals 12 residues. Written as DNA, the CDR3 is TGTGCCAGCAGTTTAGGCGCCATAGGGCAGTTCTTC. Residues: CASSLGAIGQFF.

This clonotype occurred many times. The chain links TRBV28 to TRBJ2-7; the match to TRBD2 covers 7 bases. The V gene end was trimmed by 6 bases and the J gene end by 7 bases; junction bases not matched to a gene: 12. This CDR3 is 14 amino acids long. The germline CDR1 and CDR2 sequences are MDHEN and SYDVKM. The CDR3 protein is CASRQSGEPREQYF. CDR3 coding DNA: TGTGCCAGCAGACAAAGCGGGGAGCCGAGGGAGCAGTACTTC.

The V and J genes are TRBV5-6 and TRBJ1-2; 7 bases are shared with TRBD1. With 5 bases clipped from V and 1 base from J, the junction kept 5 bases outside the gene matches. Germline V lookup: CDR1 SGHDT, CDR2 YYEEEE. This CDR3 has 14 residues. DNA of the CDR3: TGTGCCAGCAGGCGACAGGGATTTAACTATGGCTACACCTTC. It is translated as CASRRQGFNYGYTF.

This clonotype was picked up many times. V is TRBV20-1 and J is TRBJ2-5; D is ambiguous. This CDR3 is 14 amino acids long. Germline V lookup: CDR1 DFQATT, CDR2 SNEGSKA (reference sequence). V lost 0 bases and J lost 2, with 10 bases in between. Here the CDR3 DNA reads TGCAGTGCTAGAGATCTAACGGGTCAAGAGACCCAGTACTTC. This sequence encodes CSARDLTGQETQYF.

This clonotype has ten or more counts. The genes are TRBV5-6 and TRBJ2-4; 12 bases map to TRBD2. The CDR3 has 15 amino acids. J gave up 9 bases and V 3 bases, and 7 bases lay outside the gene matches. The V gene's germline CDR1 is SGHDT and CDR2 YYEEEE. CDR3 nucleotides: TGTGCCAGCAGCTCCCTGACTAGCGGGAGTGCCATTCAGTACTTC. Amino acids: CASSSLTSGSAIQYF.

This clonotype was seen repeatedly, ten times or more. The chain links TRBV7-2 to TRBJ1-5; D not resolved. The germline CDR1 and CDR2 sequences are SGHTA and FQGNSA. V lost 2 bases to trimming and J lost 0 bases, with 2 bases between them. This CDR3 is 13 amino acids long. The CDR3 region has the DNA TGTGCCAGCAGCTTAAGTAGCAATCAGCCCCAGCATTTT. Translated: CASSLSSNQPQHF.

This clonotype occurred many times. The rearrangement uses TRBV20-1 and TRBJ2-5; D unclear. The CDR3 totals 15 residues. Germline assignment: CDR1 DFQATT and CDR2 SNEGSKA (reference sequence). V lost 2 bases, J lost 0 bases, and 13 bases lay in between. CDR3 residues: CSARSPFLNQETQYF. The CDR3 region has the DNA TGCAGTGCTAGATCCCCATTCCTCAACCAAGAGACCCAGTACTTC.

The rearrangement joins TRBV20-1 to TRBJ2-7, with D perhaps TRBD2 (5 bases). V lost 3 bases and J 7 bases, leaving 10 bases between the germline ends. Germline-derived CDR1 and CDR2 are DFQATT and SNEGSKA (reference sequence). The CDR3 totals 11 residues. The CDR3 DNA reads TGCAGTGCTAGTCGGGGTGGGGAGCAGTACTTC. Translation: CSASRGGEQYF.

The chain combines TRBV4-2 with TRBJ2-2; a weak D match, TRBD1 (5 bases). Germline CDR1 and CDR2: LGHNA and YNFKEQ. There are 14 residues in the CDR3. The ends were cut back, 3 bases at V and 7 bases at J, with 12 bases in the middle. The chain's CDR3 is CASSQDPGYGELFF. CDR3 bases: TGTGCCAGCAGCCAGGATCCAGGGTACGGGGAGCTGTTTTTT.

This clonotype was observed at least ten times. The CDR3 sequence is CASSSRGGVTQYF. The CDR3 nucleotides read TGTGCCAGCAGTTCTAGGGGGGGTGTTACGCAGTATTTT. The chain joins TRBV27 to TRBJ2-3, with D possibly matching TRBD2 (7 bases). From germline, CDR1 is MNHEY and CDR2 SMNVEV (reference sequence). This CDR3 is built from 13 residues. The V end lost 4 bases, the J end lost 8 bases, and 13 bases lay between the germline ends.

At least ten counts were recorded for this clonotype. This sequence joins TRBV7-9 and TRBJ1-1, with a tentative D call TRBD1 (5 bases). The CDR3 totals 13 residues. Trimming left V 2 bases short and J 5 bases short, with 9 bases between. Germline CDR1 reads SEHNR; CDR2 reads FQNEAQ (reference sequence). The CDR3 bases are TGTGCCAGCAGCTTACAGGGAGAGACTGAAGCTTTCTTT. This translates into CASSLQGETEAFF.

This clonotype was found many times. The chain is built from TRBV28 and TRBJ2-5; D gene ambiguous. This CDR3 comprises 15 residues. V gave up 6 bases and J gave up 5 bases, with 19 bases separating them. Germline V gives CDR1 MDHEN, CDR2 SYDVKM. The CDR3 bases are TGTGCCAGCAGACCCATAGCCCCGTTGAGGGAGACCCAGTACTTC. Protein sequence: CASRPIAPLRETQYF.

Many counts were recorded for this clonotype. V and J are TRBV6-5 and TRBJ2-7; D might be TRBD2 (5 bases). The CDR3 spans 14 residues. Trimming took 2 bases from V and 4 from J, leaving 12 bases between them. The germline CDR1 and CDR2 sequences are MNHEY and SVGAGI. This CDR3 is CASSYEAGGYEQYF. CDR3 DNA sequence: TGTGCCAGCAGTTACGAGGCAGGCGGGTACGAGCAGTACTTC.

The chain uses TRBV6-1 and TRBJ1-1; tentatively, D is TRBD1 (6 bases). This CDR3 is 14 amino acids long. V lost 6 bases and J lost 5, with 16 bases in between. Germline V gives CDR1 MNHNS, CDR2 SASEGT. The CDR3 DNA is TGTGCCAGCAGAATACGACAGGCCGGTACTGAAGCTTTCTTT. It is translated as CASRIRQAGTEAFF.

This clonotype has a handful of counts. V and J are TRBV2 and TRBJ2-1; D not resolved. Germline V CDR1 and CDR2: SNHLY, FYNNEI. V lost 7 bases to trimming and J lost 7 bases, with 8 bases between them. This CDR3 is 11 amino acids long. CDR3 DNA: TGTGCCAGCAAGTGGGGAAATGAGCAGTTCTTC. This sequence encodes CASKWGNEQFF.

This clonotype occurred many times. The V and J genes are TRBV29-1 and TRBJ1-1, with a tentative D call TRBD1 (5 bases). In germline, CDR1 is SQVTM, CDR2 ANQGSEA. Trimming stripped 6 bases from V and 1 base from J, with 15 bases between. The CDR3 consists of 14 residues. The CDR3 spells CSVRNFGANTEAFF. The CDR3 bases are TGCAGCGTCCGCAATTTTGGGGCGAACACTGAAGCTTTCTTT.

This clonotype occurred a few times. This rearrangement joins TRBV6-5 to TRBJ2-6, with D perhaps matching TRBD2 (6 bases). V dropped 2 bases and J dropped 4 bases, with 12 bases sitting between them. The CDR3 consists of 16 residues. The germline V gene has CDR1 MNHEY and CDR2 SVGAGI. CDR3 protein: CASSYLRDSGANVLTF. CDR3 bases: TGTGCCAGCAGTTACCTCAGGGACTCAGGGGCCAACGTCCTGACTTTC.

This clonotype was counted many times. The chain uses TRBV15 and TRBJ2-1, with D possibly matching TRBD2 (6 bases). The length of the CDR3 is 15 residues. V dropped 5 bases and J dropped 4 bases, with 15 bases sitting between them. Germline CDR1 LNHNV, CDR2 YYDKDF (reference sequence). In nucleotides, the CDR3 is TGTGCCACCAGCCTGGGGACTGCCAGATACAATGAGCAGTTCTTC. Translation gives CATSLGTARYNEQFF. The full variable domain, completed using reference TRBV15 and TRBJ2-1, is DAMVIQNPRYQVTQFGKPVTLSCSQTLNHNVMYWYQQKSSQAPKLLFHYYDKDFNNEADTPDNFQSRRPNTSFCFLDIRSPGLGDTAMYLCATSLGTARYNEQFFGPGTRLTVL.

This clonotype was counted at least ten times. The chain recombines TRBV5-1 with TRBJ1-1, with D perhaps TRBD1 (5 bases). V was cut by 4 bases and J by 3 bases, with 16 bases left in between. Germline CDR1 SGHRS, CDR2 YFSETQ. CDR3 length: 15 amino acids. For the CDR3, the DNA is TGCGCCAGCAGCCAAAACCCAGGAGGGGACACTGAAGCTTTCTTT. As protein: CASSQNPGGDTEAFF.

Many counts were recorded for this clonotype. This sequence joins TRBV20-1 and TRBJ2-3, with TRBD2 matching over 7 bases. This CDR3 has 13 amino acids. After removal of 4 bases from V and 6 bases from J, the junction contained 7 bases not matched to a gene. Germline V gives CDR1 DFQATT, CDR2 SNEGSKA (reference sequence). In DNA form, the CDR3 reads TGCAGTGCTAAGGGACTAAAGCCGGATACGCAGTATTTT. Translation gives CSAKGLKPDTQYF.

This clonotype was seen at least ten times. The rearrangement joins TRBV7-9 to TRBJ1-3; TRBD1 might be the D (6 bases). The CDR3 has 15 amino acids. The ends were cut back, 4 bases at V and 0 bases at J, with 10 bases in the middle. From germline, CDR1 is SEHNR and CDR2 FQNEAQ (reference sequence). The CDR3 reads CASSWDTYSGNTIYF. The CDR3 region has the DNA TGTGCCAGCAGCTGGGACACCTACTCTGGAAACACCATATATTTT.